A selection of T cell receptor beta chains follows, all from one sample in a study of blood T cell repertoires in COVID-19. Profiling relied on immunoSEQ multiplex PCR, and the TCRdb table lists in-frame clones only, not all of them. The sample shows 200,000 to 300,000 clones, more than 75% of them seen only once. The sequencing input was peripheral blood. These receptor sequences come from a woman in her sixties with COVID-19, enrolled during active disease. The CDR3 runs from the conserved cysteine through the conserved F or W. The order of the fields is V gene, J gene, clone size, D gene, CDR3 protein, CDR3 DNA. The D gene is left open where the match is weak. For some rows the clone size is stated as once, few or many, or as a class when expanded; others skip it.

TRBV7-3	TRBJ1-2	.	TRBD1	CASSLDRVKFSF	TGTGCCAGCAGCCTCGACAGGGTCAAATTCTCCTTC
TRBV5-1	TRBJ1-1	.	TRBD1	CASSEGTVVEAFF	TGCGCCAGCAGCGAGGGGACAGTAGTTGAAGCTTTCTTT
TRBV6-5	TRBJ2-7	.	TRBD2	CASSYWLAGAYEQYF	TGTGCCAGCAGTTACTGGCTAGCGGGAGCCTACGAGCAGTACTTC
TRBV18	TRBJ2-1	.	TRBD1	CASSPLGTGYNEQFF	TGTGCCAGCTCACCGCTCGGGACAGGGTACAATGAGCAGTTCTTC
TRBV7-3	TRBJ2-6	.	TRBD1	CASSYGTGGLAGANVLTF	TGTGCCAGCAGCTACGGGACAGGGGGCTTAGCTGGGGCCAACGTCCTGACTTTC
TRBV7-3	TRBJ2-3	few	TRBD2	CASSPGTSGDTDTQYF	TGTGCCAGCAGCCCAGGGACTAGCGGGGACACAGATACGCAGTATTTT
TRBV19	TRBJ2-2	.	TRBD2	CASNLGRRTGELFF	TGTGCCAGTAACCTCGGGAGGCGCACCGGGGAGCTGTTTTTT
TRBV2	TRBJ1-1	.	TRBD1	CASRRDRELNTEAFF	TGTGCCAGCAGACGGGACAGGGAGCTGAACACTGAAGCTTTCTTT
TRBV9	TRBJ2-3	.	TRBD2	CASSEGASGNTDTQYF	TGTGCCAGCAGCGAAGGGGCTAGCGGGAACACAGATACGCAGTATTTT
TRBV14	TRBJ2-4	.	TRBD1	CASSQDGPGQGTGAAKNIQYF	TGTGCCAGCAGCCAAGATGGACCGGGACAGGGAACGGGAGCGGCCAAAAACATTCAGTACTTC
TRBV9	TRBJ2-5	.	TRBD2	CASSGTSVGETQYF	TGTGCCAGCAGCGGCACTAGCGTCGGAGAGACCCAGTACTTC
TRBV7-2	TRBJ2-5	.	.	CASSWRGGATQETQYF	TGTGCCAGCAGCTGGAGGGGTGGTGCAACCCAAGAGACCCAGTACTTC
TRBV9	TRBJ1-1	.	.	CASSVGPGGTEAFF	TGTGCCAGCAGCGTAGGACCGGGAGGCACTGAAGCTTTCTTT
TRBV6-5	TRBJ1-5	.	.	CASLGPFQGNQPQHF	TGTGCCAGCCTTGGGCCTTTTCAAGGCAATCAGCCCCAGCATTTT
TRBV9	TRBJ1-5	.	.	CASSVSGGNQPQHF	TGTGCCAGCAGCGTTTCGGGGGGCAATCAGCCCCAGCATTTT
TRBV28	TRBJ1-6	.	TRBD1	CASSLSRGGGSYNSPLHF	TGTGCCAGCAGTTTATCGCGAGGGGGCGGTTCCTATAATTCACCCCTCCACTTT
TRBV12-2	TRBJ2-7	.	.	CASRPRRGGGYEQYF	TGTGCAAGTCGCCCCCGCCGAGGGGGCGGCTACGAGCAGTACTTC
TRBV5-4	TRBJ1-4	.	TRBD1	CASSLAGGEKLFF	TGTGCCAGCAGCTTGGCAGGGGGCGAAAAACTGTTTTTT
TRBV27	TRBJ1-4	.	.	CASSPPGGGEKLFF	TGTGCCAGCAGCCCGCCGGGAGGCGGGGAAAAACTGTTTTTT
TRBV12-3/TRBV12-4	TRBJ2-7	.	.	CASSPPTNLEQYF	TGTGCCAGCAGTCCGCCAACCAACTTAGAGCAGTACTTC
TRBV28	TRBJ2-5	.	TRBD1	CASSLLPGTGQETQYF	TGTGCCAGCAGTTTATTACCCGGGACAGGGCAAGAGACCCAGTACTTC
TRBV30	TRBJ1-5	.	.	CAWSVPDRGNQPQHF	TGTGCCTGGAGTGTCCCGGACAGAGGCAATCAGCCCCAGCATTTT
TRBV6-5	TRBJ2-3	.	TRBD2	CASSYSGTSPPDTQYF	TGTGCCAGCAGTTACTCCGGGACTAGCCCCCCGGATACGCAGTATTTT
TRBV15	TRBJ2-3	.	.	CATSRVDRDTDTQYF	TGTGCCACCAGCAGAGTTGATCGAGACACAGATACGCAGTATTTT
TRBV6-5	TRBJ1-2	.	.	CATRRDRNYGYTF	TGTGCCACCCGCCGCGACAGGAACTATGGCTACACCTTC
TRBV7-2	TRBJ2-7	.	.	CASSSRRDSYEQYF	TGTGCCAGCAGCTCACGGCGGGACTCCTACGAGCAGTACTTC
TRBV7-8	TRBJ1-5	.	.	CASSLRGGGNQPQHF	TGTGCCAGCAGCCTTAGAGGAGGGGGCAATCAGCCCCAGCATTTT
TRBV7-9	TRBJ1-5	.	.	CASSLRNSNQPQHF	TGTGCCAGCAGCCTCAGAAATAGCAATCAGCCCCAGCATTTT
TRBV9	TRBJ1-1	.	TRBD1	CASSMQGGGTEAFF	TGTGCCAGCAGCATGCAGGGGGGAGGCACTGAAGCTTTCTTT
TRBV7-9	TRBJ1-4	.	.	CASSLGGRVGEKLFF	TGTGCCAGCAGCTTAGGAGGCAGGGTTGGTGAAAAACTGTTTTTT
TRBV9	TRBJ2-3	.	.	CASSPRLGDTGTDTQYF	TGTGCCAGCAGCCCCCGGCTAGGGGACACCGGCACAGATACGCAGTATTTT
TRBV30	TRBJ1-3	.	.	CAWSVGSGGSGNTIYF	TGTGCCTGGAGTGTTGGTAGCGGGGGCTCTGGAAACACCATATATTTT
TRBV29-1	TRBJ2-3	.	TRBD1	CSALTGTGATDTQYF	TGCAGCGCCCTGACTGGGACAGGGGCTACGGATACGCAGTATTTT
TRBV5-1	TRBJ2-7	.	TRBD2	CASSLVGGRAYEQYF	TGCGCCAGCAGCTTGGTTGGCGGGAGGGCCTACGAGCAGTACTTC
TRBV29-1	TRBJ1-2	.	TRBD1	CSVEDPAGGFYGYTF	TGCAGCGTTGAAGATCCGGCAGGGGGCTTCTATGGCTACACCTTC
TRBV6-2/TRBV6-3	TRBJ2-7	.	.	CASSPYGRTVHEQYF	TGTGCCAGCAGCCCGTATGGGAGGACCGTCCACGAGCAGTACTTC
TRBV4-1	TRBJ2-2	.	TRBD2	CASSQVPWTGLAAEGAGELFF	TGCGCCAGCAGCCAAGTTCCCTGGACGGGACTAGCCGCCGAGGGCGCCGGGGAGCTGTTTTTT
TRBV2	TRBJ1-5	.	.	CASSEVPGLSNQPQHF	TGTGCCAGCAGTGAAGTTCCAGGGTTAAGCAATCAGCCCCAGCATTTT
TRBV7-9	TRBJ2-2	few	TRBD2	CASSLGSGTPNTGELFF	TGTGCCAGCAGCCTGGGGAGCGGGACGCCGAACACCGGGGAGCTGTTTTTT
TRBV14	TRBJ2-1	.	TRBD2	CASSYRAGAQYNEQFF	TGTGCCAGCAGCTACAGAGCGGGAGCGCAATACAATGAGCAGTTCTTC
TRBV29-1	TRBJ2-3	.	TRBD2	CGVAPGGDTQYF	TGCGGCGTTGCCCCGGGGGGGGATACGCAGTATTTT
TRBV15	TRBJ2-1	.	.	CATSRGAPPSYNEQFF	TGTGCCACCAGCAGGGGGGCCCCTCCCTCCTACAATGAGCAGTTCTTC
TRBV18	TRBJ2-4	.	TRBD1	CASSPKPGQGRAKNIQYF	TGTGCCAGCTCACCCAAACCGGGACAGGGGAGAGCCAAAAACATTCAGTACTTC
TRBV25-1	TRBJ2-7	.	.	CASSHRGLTIDEQYF	TGTGCCAGCTCCCACAGGGGACTTACGATAGACGAGCAGTACTTC
TRBV6-6	TRBJ1-4	.	.	CASSWGGGGKLFF	TGTGCCAGCAGTTGGGGAGGAGGAGGAAAACTGTTTTTT
TRBV5-3	TRBJ2-7	.	.	CARFVPTGEQYF	TGTGCCAGATTCGTCCCCACAGGCGAGCAGTACTTC